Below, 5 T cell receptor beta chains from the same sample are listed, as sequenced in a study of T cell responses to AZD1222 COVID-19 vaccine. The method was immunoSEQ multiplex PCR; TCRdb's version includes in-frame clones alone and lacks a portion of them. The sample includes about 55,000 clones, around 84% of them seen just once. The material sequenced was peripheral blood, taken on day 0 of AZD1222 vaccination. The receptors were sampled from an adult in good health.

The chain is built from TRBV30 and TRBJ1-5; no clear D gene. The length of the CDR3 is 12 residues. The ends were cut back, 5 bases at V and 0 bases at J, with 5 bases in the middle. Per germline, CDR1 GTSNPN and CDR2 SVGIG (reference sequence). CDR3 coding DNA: TGTGCCTGGGCTCCTAGCAATCAGCCCCAGCATTTT. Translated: CAWAPSNQPQHF.

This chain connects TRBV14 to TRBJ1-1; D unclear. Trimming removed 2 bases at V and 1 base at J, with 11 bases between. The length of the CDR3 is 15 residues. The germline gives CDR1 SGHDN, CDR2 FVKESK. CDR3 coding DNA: TGTGCCAGCAGCCAATTGAGGCAGTCGAACACTGAAGCTTTCTTT. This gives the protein CASSQLRQSNTEAFF.

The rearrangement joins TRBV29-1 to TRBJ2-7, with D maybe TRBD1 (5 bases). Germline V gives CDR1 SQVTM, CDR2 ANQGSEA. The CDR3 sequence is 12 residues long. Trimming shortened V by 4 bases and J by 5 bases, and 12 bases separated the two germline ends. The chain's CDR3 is CSVGSGFDEQYF. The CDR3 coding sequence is TGCAGCGTTGGGTCAGGGTTCGACGAGCAGTACTTC.

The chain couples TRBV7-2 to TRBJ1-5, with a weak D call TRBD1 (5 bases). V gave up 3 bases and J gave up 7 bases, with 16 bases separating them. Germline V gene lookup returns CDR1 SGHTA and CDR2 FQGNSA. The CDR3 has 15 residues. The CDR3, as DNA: TGTGCCAGCAGCTTCATCGCGGGGGTGGGACAGCCCCAGCATTTT. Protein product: CASSFIAGVGQPQHF.

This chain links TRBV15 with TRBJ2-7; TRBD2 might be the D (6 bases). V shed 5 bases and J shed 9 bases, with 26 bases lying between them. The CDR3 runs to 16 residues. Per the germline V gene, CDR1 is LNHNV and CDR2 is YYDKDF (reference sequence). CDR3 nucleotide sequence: TGTGCCACCAGCGGACGACTAGATGGTCCTCCTAGTACGCAGTACTTC. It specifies CATSGRLDGPPSTQYF.